This T cell receptor (beta chain) was recorded in a study of cytomegalovirus exposure and HLA in healthy donors. Study-level information: In an early release, HLA-typed donors contributed some 80 million unique TCR sequences. Study-wide results and caveats: The analysis excluded some indistinguishable V segments, including TRBV6-2 and TRBV6-3. In a later analysis, an Asian-associated ancestry cluster reportedly showed fewer N-insertions than the approximately 700-donor mean. Later analysis demonstrated an association between a missense DCLRE1C variant and TCR beta V- and J-gene trimming.

The PCR made use of 60 Vbeta and 13 Jbeta primers. Libraries were prepared by immunoSEQ multiplex PCR; TCRdb keeps only in-frame clonotypes and omits some of them. This table holds approximately 150,000 clones, just under 80% found once. A word on this clone: Its antigen is not known.

The CDR3 consists of 20 residues. The clonotype comes from a young woman in good health and CMV-seronegative. J is TRBJ2-1 and V is TRBV21-1; no check of the table's D call, TRBD2, against the DNA was made. TRBV21-1 is a known pseudogene. Input material: PBMCs. The CDR3 is CASSSPETSVIVGPYNEQFF. CDR3 nucleotides: TGTGCCAGCAGCTCTCCCGAGACTAGCGTCATAGTAGGACCTTACAATGAGCAGTTCTTC.